This TCR beta chain appears in the sequencing data of a study of T cells in tuberculosis. Study as a whole: CD1B tetramers identified T cells specific for mycobacterial lipid GMM.

After thawing and overnight rest, PBMC were stained with GMM-loaded CD1B tetramer, viability dye and anti-CD3 for sorting. The lipid loaded on the CD1B tetramers was C32 glucose monomycolate from Rhodococcus equi. The table came from immunoSEQ multiplex PCR; TCRdb's copy has only in-frame clones and leaves some out. Of 85,000 to 100,000 clones in the sample, approximately 91% were seen once. Germline V CDR1 and CDR2: SGHRS, YFSETQ. The CDR3 has 16 residues. V was clipped by 2 bases and J by 1 base; unmatched bases: 6. This clonotype originated in an adult woman with latent tuberculosis. J is TRBJ2-1 and V is TRBV5-1; TRBD2 matches at 7 bases. Sample: CD1b-GMM tetramer-negative cells sorted from PBMCs. DNA for the CDR3: TGCGCCAGCAGCTTATTGCGGGGGACTTCCTACAATGAGCAGTTCTTC. As protein: CASSLLRGTSYNEQFF. The whole variable domain, remainder taken from reference TRBV5-1 and TRBJ2-1, is KAGVTQTPRYLIKTRGQQVTLSCSPISGHRSVSWYQQTPGQGLQFLFEYFSETQRNKGNFPGRFSGRQFSNSRSEMNVSTLELGDSALYLCASSLLRGTSYNEQFFGPGTRLTVL.